The entry below describes one TCR beta chain. The antigen is undetermined. Germline lookup yields CDR1 SGHNT and CDR2 YYREEE (reference sequence). This CDR3 is 11 amino acids long. Trimming left V 4 bases short and J 7 bases short, with 8 bases between. Some clones are missing from TCRdb's copy, which holds only in-frame ones; the method was immunoSEQ multiplex PCR. This table holds around 600,000 clones, approximately 95% found once. The data were taken from a study of shared clonotypes between healthy human individuals. The study's findings and limits: Only blood samples were collected, and tissue repertoires likely differ. For sorted subsets, rarefaction showed incomplete sequencing despite large depth.

Terminally differentiated effector memory CD45RA+ cells were excluded by CCR7 positive selection of CD45RO-negative cells. Healthy adults negative for HIV, lacking recent acute infections or vaccinations, served as donors. This receptor was identified in a woman aged 25-40 years in good health. Material for sequencing was naive CD8+ T cells sorted from blood. This chain connects TRBV5-4 to TRBJ2-5; no clear D gene. Here the CDR3 reads CASSEDGTQYF. CDR3 nucleotide sequence: TGTGCCAGCAGCGAGGACGGGACCCAGTACTTC.